This T cell receptor beta chain is from a study of read filtering for tumor transcriptome and immune sequencing. Overall study context: Mean patient age was roughly 61 years, range roughly 45 to 80; around 16 male, over twelve female. Revised staging placed about 8 patients in R-ISS I, about 16 in II, roughly 7 in III.

This library used roughly 400 ng RNA and molecular barcoded adaptors spanning alpha/delta and beta/gamma chains. TCRdb reprocessed the reads with MiXCR, giving one entry per CDR3 protein. The repertoire includes more than 30,000 distinct CDR3 sequences, roughly 15% of them detected once, and about two fifths sits in the top ten. The sequence derives from a donor aged 40 or older with multiple myeloma. What was sequenced was a population of CD138-negative cells sorted from bone marrow.

The CDR3 sequence: CATSDLGRAPGELFF. CDR3 in DNA: TGTGCCACCAGTGATTTAGGCAGGGCCCCCGGGGAGCTGTTTTTT. This chain joins TRBV24-1 and TRBJ2-2; tentative D call: TRBD1 (5 bases). CDR3 length: 15 residues. The germline gives CDR1 KGHDR, CDR2 SFDVKD. Trimming removed 1 base at V and 6 bases at J, with 11 bases between.